Listed below are T cell receptor beta chains from one sample, sequenced in a study of CD8 T cells in Susac syndrome. Each CDR3 protein is one row after TCRdb ran MiXCR on the immunoSEQ multiplex PCR reads. This sample has 100,000 to 150,000 distinct CDR3 sequences, with approximately 93% found just once. Material for sequencing was CD8+ T cells from PBMCs. These receptors were collected from a human donor with multiple sclerosis. CDR3s leave out the opening cysteine and the closing phenylalanine or tryptophan.

V: TRBV12-5; J: TRBJ2-7; CDR3: ASGPPDRRSYEQY
V: TRBV12-3/TRBV12-4; J: TRBJ1-5; CDR3: ASSRTGSNQPQH
V: TRBV12-3/TRBV12-4; J: TRBJ2-7; CDR3: ASSRDRGYEQY
V: TRBV27; J: TRBJ2-3; CDR3: ASTTGGDTQY
V: TRBV6-2/TRBV6-3; J: TRBJ2-1; CDR3: ASSYSRLAGEFYNEQF
V: TRBV11-2; J: TRBJ2-7; CDR3: ASSLGLAGYEQY
V: TRBV16; J: TRBJ1-2; CDR3: ASSHSPDYGYT
V: TRBV2; J: TRBJ2-3; CDR3: ASIGTSGADTQY
V: TRBV28; J: TRBJ1-2; CDR3: ASSPIGTPYGYT
V: TRBV24-1; J: TRBJ2-2; CDR3: ATSVDTGELF
V: TRBV19; J: TRBJ2-5; CDR3: ASSIAARDRETQY
V: TRBV6-1; J: TRBJ1-1; CDR3: ARSMNTEAF
V: TRBV7-9; J: TRBJ2-3; CDR3: ASSTGIDTQY
V: TRBV6-6; J: TRBJ2-2; CDR3: ASSAGQGNTGELF
V: TRBV5-1; J: TRBJ1-1; CDR3: ASSLVRGGGWTEAF
V: TRBV7-2; J: TRBJ2-3; CDR3: ASSLVSGDTQY
V: TRBV2; J: TRBJ1-1; CDR3: ASRKPGGNTEAF
V: TRBV12-3/TRBV12-4; J: TRBJ1-2; CDR3: ASSPLRARFFGYT
V: TRBV4-1; J: TRBJ1-2; CDR3: ASSQDRDSLTRPNYGYT
V: TRBV6-6; J: TRBJ2-3; CDR3: ASSVPGQGWPDTQY
V: TRBV29-1; J: TRBJ2-3; CDR3: SVEAGMSTDTQY
V: TRBV27; J: TRBJ2-1; CDR3: ASSLVGLAGNEQF
V: TRBV12-5; J: TRBJ2-2; CDR3: ASGFSSLTGELF
V: TRBV13; J: TRBJ2-4; CDR3: ASSLGEGAVNIQY
V: TRBV20-1; J: TRBJ1-2; CDR3: SAGGQRTIYGYT
V: TRBV2; J: TRBJ1-2; CDR3: ASSEPRGAGYT
V: TRBV4-1; J: TRBJ1-2; CDR3: ASSLPGDYT
V: TRBV28; J: TRBJ2-3; CDR3: ASSLSLTGLAGGQQY
V: TRBV27; J: TRBJ1-1; CDR3: ASLGRGRTEAF
V: TRBV6-2/TRBV6-3; J: TRBJ2-2; CDR3: ASSYHMGLNTGELF
V: TRBV3-1; J: TRBJ1-1; CDR3: ASSPLPRDRDTEAF
V: TRBV7-9; J: TRBJ2-2; CDR3: ASSEGSGELF
V: TRBV5-1; J: TRBJ1-1; CDR3: ASSLAAGNTEAF
V: TRBV12-3/TRBV12-4; J: TRBJ1-5; CDR3: ASSLRNQPQH
V: TRBV6-5; J: TRBJ2-3; CDR3: ASNPPSDTQY
V: TRBV14; J: TRBJ2-5; CDR3: ASSQDRRDRSTQETQY
V: TRBV11-2; J: TRBJ2-1; CDR3: ASSFGGVVYEQF
V: TRBV6-1; J: TRBJ1-5; CDR3: ASRYRDSPQPQH
V: TRBV7-9; J: TRBJ2-1; CDR3: ASSLVSSEQF
V: TRBV23-1; J: TRBJ2-5; CDR3: ASSRLPEETQY
V: TRBV12-5; J: TRBJ1-5; CDR3: AAPNQPQH
V: TRBV7-3; J: TRBJ2-5; CDR3: ASSWGVVGLQETQY
V: TRBV6-4; J: TRBJ2-3; CDR3: ASSDSPPMSTDTQY
V: TRBV5-4; J: TRBJ1-1; CDR3: ASSSTGNTEAF
V: TRBV12-3/TRBV12-4; J: TRBJ1-2; CDR3: ASSSGQGWYGYT
V: TRBV5-4; J: TRBJ1-1; CDR3: ASSFPSRDTEAF
V: TRBV19; J: TRBJ2-3; CDR3: ASSPRDRLSTDTQY
V: TRBV7-9; J: TRBJ2-2; CDR3: ASNPIGELF
V: TRBV4-1; J: TRBJ2-3; CDR3: ASSQGHRSTDTQY
V: TRBV6-4; J: TRBJ2-5; CDR3: ASSGLRDARY
V: TRBV9; J: TRBJ1-1; CDR3: ASSVEDSFANTEAF
V: TRBV5-1; J: TRBJ2-2; CDR3: ASSLSTGGFELF
V: TRBV24-1; J: TRBJ2-1; CDR3: ATGLAGEYNEQF
V: TRBV11-2; J: TRBJ1-2; CDR3: ASSPGDGGEGYT
V: TRBV5-6; J: TRBJ2-3; CDR3: ASSAGTYYTDTQY
V: TRBV7-9; J: TRBJ1-1; CDR3: ASSSGQQNTEAF
V: TRBV30; J: TRBJ2-2; CDR3: AWARAGELF
V: TRBV5-6; J: TRBJ1-6; CDR3: ASSLGGNSYNSPLH